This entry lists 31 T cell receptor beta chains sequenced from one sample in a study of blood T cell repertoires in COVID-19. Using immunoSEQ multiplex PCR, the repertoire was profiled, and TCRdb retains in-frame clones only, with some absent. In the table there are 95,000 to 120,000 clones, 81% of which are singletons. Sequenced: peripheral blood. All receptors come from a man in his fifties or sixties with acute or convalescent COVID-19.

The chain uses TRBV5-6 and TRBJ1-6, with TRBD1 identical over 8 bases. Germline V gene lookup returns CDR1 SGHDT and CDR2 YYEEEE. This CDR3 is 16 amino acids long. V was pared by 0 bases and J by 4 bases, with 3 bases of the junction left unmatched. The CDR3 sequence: CASSLGWTGYNSPLHF. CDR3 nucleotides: TGTGCCAGCAGCTTGGGGTGGACAGGGTATAATTCACCCCTCCACTTT.

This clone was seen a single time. CDR3 nucleotide sequence: TGTGCCAGCAGCGGGGGACTAGCAGTCGGGGCCGGGGAGCTGTTTTTT. Amino acid sequence: CASSGGLAVGAGELFF. The chain links TRBV11-2 to TRBJ2-2; 9 bases map to TRBD2. V lost 5 bases to trimming and J lost 6 bases; unmatched junction nucleotides: 10. The CDR3 contains 16 residues. Germline loops: CDR1 SGHAT, CDR2 FQNNGV.

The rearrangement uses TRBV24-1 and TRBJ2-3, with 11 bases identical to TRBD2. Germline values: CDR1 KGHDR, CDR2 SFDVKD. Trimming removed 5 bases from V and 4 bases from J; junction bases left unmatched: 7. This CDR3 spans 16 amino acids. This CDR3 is CATSAPTSGVADTQYF. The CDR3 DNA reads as TGTGCCACCAGTGCCCCGACTAGCGGGGTGGCAGATACGCAGTATTTT.

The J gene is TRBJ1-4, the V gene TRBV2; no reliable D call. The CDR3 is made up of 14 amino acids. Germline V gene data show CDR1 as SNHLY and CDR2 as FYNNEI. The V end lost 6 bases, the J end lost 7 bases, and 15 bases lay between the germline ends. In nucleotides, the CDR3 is TGTGCCAGCAGAACCGGGAGGATAAGTGAAAAACTGTTTTTT. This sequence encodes CASRTGRISEKLFF. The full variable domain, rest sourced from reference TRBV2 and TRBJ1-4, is EPEVTQTPSHQVTQMGQEVILRCVPISNHLYFYWYRQILGQKVEFLVSFYNNEISEKSEIFDDQFSVERPDGSNFTLKIRSTKLEDSAMYFCASRTGRISEKLFFGSGTQLSVL.

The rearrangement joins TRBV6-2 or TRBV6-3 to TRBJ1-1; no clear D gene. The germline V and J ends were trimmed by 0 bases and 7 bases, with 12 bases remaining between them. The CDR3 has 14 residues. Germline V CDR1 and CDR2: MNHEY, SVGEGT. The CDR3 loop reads CASSYSRAVSEAFF. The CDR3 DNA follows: TGTGCCAGCAGTTACTCGAGGGCCGTAAGTGAAGCTTTCTTT.

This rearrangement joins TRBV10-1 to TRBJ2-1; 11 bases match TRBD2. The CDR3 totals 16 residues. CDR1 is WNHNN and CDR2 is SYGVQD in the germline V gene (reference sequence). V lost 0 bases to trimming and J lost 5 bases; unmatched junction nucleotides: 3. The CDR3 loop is CASSESLAGDNNEQFF. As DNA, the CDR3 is TGCGCCAGCAGTGAGTCACTAGCGGGGGATAACAATGAGCAGTTCTTC.

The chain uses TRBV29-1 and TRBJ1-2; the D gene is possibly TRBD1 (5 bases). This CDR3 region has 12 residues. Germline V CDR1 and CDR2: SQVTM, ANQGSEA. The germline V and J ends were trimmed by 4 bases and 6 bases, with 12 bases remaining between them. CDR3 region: CSVVGHSDGYTF. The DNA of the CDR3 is TGCAGCGTTGTTGGACACTCGGATGGCTACACCTTC.

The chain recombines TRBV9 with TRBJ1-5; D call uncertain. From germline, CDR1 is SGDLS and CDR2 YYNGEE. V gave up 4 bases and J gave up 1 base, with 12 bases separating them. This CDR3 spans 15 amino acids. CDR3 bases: TGTGCCAGCAGCCCCGGGATTGTGAGCAATCAGCCCCAGCATTTT. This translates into CASSPGIVSNQPQHF.

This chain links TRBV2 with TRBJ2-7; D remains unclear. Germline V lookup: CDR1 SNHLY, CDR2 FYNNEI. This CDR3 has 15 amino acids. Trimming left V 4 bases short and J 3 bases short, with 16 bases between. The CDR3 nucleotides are TGTGCCAGCAGTGGCCTCTCAGAAACGAACTACGAGCAGTACTTC. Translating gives CASSGLSETNYEQYF.

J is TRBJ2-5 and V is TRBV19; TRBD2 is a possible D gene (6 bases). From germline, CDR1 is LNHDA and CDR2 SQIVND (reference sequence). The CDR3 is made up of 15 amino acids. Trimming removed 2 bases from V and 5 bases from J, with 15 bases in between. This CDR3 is CASSIIGTGRETQYF. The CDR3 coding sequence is TGTGCCAGTAGTATAATTGGGACTGGGAGGGAGACCCAGTACTTC.

The CDR3 loop is CASSDRASGNTIYF. The CDR3 region has the DNA TGTGCCAGCAGTGACAGGGCTTCTGGAAACACCATATATTTT. The chain recombines TRBV6-6 with TRBJ1-3, with TRBD1 matching over 7 bases. The junction had 2 bases not matched to a gene; V was cut back by 5 bases and J by 1 base. Germline-derived CDR1 and CDR2 are MNHNY and SVGAGI (reference sequence). The CDR3 is 14 amino acids.

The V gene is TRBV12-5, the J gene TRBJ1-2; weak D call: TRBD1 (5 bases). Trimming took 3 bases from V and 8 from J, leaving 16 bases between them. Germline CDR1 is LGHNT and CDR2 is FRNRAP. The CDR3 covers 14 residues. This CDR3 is CASGFLPTVPGYTF. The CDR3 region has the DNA TGTGCTAGTGGTTTCCTACCGACAGTACCGGGCTACACCTTC.

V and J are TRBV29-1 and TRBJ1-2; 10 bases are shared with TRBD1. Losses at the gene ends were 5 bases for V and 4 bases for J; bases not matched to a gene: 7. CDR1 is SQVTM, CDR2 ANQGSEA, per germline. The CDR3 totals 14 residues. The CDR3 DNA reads TGCAGCGTTTTATCGACAGGGGGCTCCTATGGCTACACCTTC. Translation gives CSVLSTGGSYGYTF.

The CDR3 here is CASSTRDGEGESYEQYV. In DNA, the CDR3 is TGTGCCAGCAGCACCCGTGACGGGGAGGGGGAGTCCTACGAGCAGTACGTC. This chain joins TRBV7-4 and TRBJ2-7; D perhaps matches TRBD2 (7 bases). Trimming pared 5 bases from V and 1 base from J, leaving 21 bases between. There are 17 residues in the CDR3. CDR1 is SGHVT and CDR2 is SQSDAQ in the germline V gene.

The CDR3 here is CASSISATGQFYEQYF. In DNA, the CDR3 is TGTGCCAGTAGTATATCGGCGACAGGGCAATTCTACGAGCAGTACTTC. V gene TRBV19 combines with J gene TRBJ2-7, with 7 nucleotides matching TRBD1. The CDR3 is made up of 16 amino acids. The germline V gene has CDR1 LNHDA and CDR2 SQIVND (reference sequence). V was clipped by 2 bases and J by 3 bases; unmatched bases: 10.

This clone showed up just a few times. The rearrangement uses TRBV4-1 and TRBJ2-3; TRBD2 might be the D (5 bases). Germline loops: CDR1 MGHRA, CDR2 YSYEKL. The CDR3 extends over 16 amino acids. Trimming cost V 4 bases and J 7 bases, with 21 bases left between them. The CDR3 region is CASSLDGPQVGNTQYF. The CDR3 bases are TGCGCCAGCAGCCTAGACGGGCCCCAGGTCGGGAATACGCAGTATTTT.

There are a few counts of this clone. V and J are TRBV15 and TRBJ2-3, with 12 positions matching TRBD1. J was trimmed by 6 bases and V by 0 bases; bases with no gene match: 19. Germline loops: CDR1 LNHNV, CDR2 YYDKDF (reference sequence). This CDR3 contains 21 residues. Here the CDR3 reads CATSRDSGTGGEGTHRDTQYF. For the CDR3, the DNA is TGTGCCACCAGCAGAGACTCCGGGACAGGGGGCGAAGGGACCCATCGCGATACGCAGTATTTT. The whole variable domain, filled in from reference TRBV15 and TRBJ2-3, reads DAMVIQNPRYQVTQFGKPVTLSCSQTLNHNVMYWYQQKSSQAPKLLFHYYDKDFNNEADTPDNFQSRRPNTSFCFLDIRSPGLGDTAMYLCATSRDSGTGGEGTHRDTQYFGPGTRLTVL.

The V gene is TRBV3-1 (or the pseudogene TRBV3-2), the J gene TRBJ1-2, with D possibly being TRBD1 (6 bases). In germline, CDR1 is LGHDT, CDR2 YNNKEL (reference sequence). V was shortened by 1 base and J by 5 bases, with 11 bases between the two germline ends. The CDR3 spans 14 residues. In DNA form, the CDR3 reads TGTGCCAGCAGCCAAGCTGGCAGGGGATATGGCTACACCTTC. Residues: CASSQAGRGYGYTF.

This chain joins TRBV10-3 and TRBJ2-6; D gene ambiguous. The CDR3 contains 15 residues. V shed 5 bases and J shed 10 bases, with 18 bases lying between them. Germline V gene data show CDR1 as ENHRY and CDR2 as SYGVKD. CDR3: CAISPVKYRDNVLTF. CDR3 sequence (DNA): TGTGCCATCAGTCCGGTGAAGTATCGCGATAACGTCCTGACTTTC.

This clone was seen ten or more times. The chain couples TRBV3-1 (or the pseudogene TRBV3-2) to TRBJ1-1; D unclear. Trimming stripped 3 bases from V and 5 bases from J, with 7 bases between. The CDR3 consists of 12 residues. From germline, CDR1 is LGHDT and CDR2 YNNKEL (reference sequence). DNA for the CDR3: TGTGCCAGCAGCCACCCTACGACTGAAGCTTTCTTT. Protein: CASSHPTTEAFF.

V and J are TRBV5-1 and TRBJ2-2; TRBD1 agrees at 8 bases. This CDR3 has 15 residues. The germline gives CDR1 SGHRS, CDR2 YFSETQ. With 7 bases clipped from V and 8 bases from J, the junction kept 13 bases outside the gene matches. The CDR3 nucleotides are TGCGCCAGCGAACAGGGACAGGCGCCCTTTGGGGAGCTGTTTTTT. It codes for CASEQGQAPFGELFF.

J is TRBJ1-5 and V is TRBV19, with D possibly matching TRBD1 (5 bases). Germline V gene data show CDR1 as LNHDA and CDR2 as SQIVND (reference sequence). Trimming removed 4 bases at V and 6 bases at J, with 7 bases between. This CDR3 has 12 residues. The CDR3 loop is CASSRRGQPQHF. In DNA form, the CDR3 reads TGTGCCAGTAGTAGAAGGGGTCAGCCCCAGCATTTT. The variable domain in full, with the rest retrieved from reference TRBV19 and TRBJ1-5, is DGGITQSPKYLFRKEGQNVTLSCEQNLNHDAMYWYRQDPGQGLRLIYYSQIVNDFQKGDIAEGYSVSREKKESFPLTVTSAQKNPTAFYLCASSRRGQPQHFGDGTRLSIL.

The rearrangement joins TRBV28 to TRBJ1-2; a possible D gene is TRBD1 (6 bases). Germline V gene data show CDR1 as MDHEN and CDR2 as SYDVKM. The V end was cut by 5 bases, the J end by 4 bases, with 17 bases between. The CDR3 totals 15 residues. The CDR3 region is CASSPRGGGPYGYTF. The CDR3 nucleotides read TGTGCCAGCAGTCCCCGAGGGGGGGGGCCCTATGGCTACACCTTC.

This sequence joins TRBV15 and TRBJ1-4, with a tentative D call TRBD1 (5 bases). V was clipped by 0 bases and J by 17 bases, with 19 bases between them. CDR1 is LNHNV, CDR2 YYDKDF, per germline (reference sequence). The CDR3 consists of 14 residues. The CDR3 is CATSRDRYMDKPFF. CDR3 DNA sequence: TGTGCCACCAGCAGAGATCGGTATATGGACAAACCTTTTTTT.

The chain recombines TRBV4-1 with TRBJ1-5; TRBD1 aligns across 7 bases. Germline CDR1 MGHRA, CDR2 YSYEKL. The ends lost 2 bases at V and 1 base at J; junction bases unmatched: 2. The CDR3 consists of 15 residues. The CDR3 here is CASSQTQGSNQPQHF. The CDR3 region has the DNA TGCGCCAGCAGCCAAACACAGGGGAGCAATCAGCCCCAGCATTTT.

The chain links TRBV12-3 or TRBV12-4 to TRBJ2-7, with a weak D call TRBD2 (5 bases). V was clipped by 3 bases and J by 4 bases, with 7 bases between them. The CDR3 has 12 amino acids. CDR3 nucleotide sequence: TGTGCCAGCAGTTTTGAGGGATACGAGCAGTACTTC. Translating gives CASSFEGYEQYF.

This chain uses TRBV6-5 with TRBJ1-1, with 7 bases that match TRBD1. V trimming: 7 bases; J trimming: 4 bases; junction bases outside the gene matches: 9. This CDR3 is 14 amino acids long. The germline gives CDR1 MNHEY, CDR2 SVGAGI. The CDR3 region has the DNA TGTGCCAGCAACACCGGACAGGCCGGCACTGAAGCTTTCTTT. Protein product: CASNTGQAGTEAFF.

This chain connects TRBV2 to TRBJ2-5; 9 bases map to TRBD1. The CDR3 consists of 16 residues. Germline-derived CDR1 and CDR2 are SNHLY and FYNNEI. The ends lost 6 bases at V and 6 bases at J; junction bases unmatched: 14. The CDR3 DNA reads TGTGCCAGCAGCCCATTTCCCCGGGACAGGGAAAAGACCCAGTACTTC. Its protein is CASSPFPRDREKTQYF. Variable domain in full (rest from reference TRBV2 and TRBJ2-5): EPEVTQTPSHQVTQMGQEVILRCVPISNHLYFYWYRQILGQKVEFLVSFYNNEISEKSEIFDDQFSVERPDGSNFTLKIRSTKLEDSAMYFCASSPFPRDREKTQYFGPGTRLLVL.

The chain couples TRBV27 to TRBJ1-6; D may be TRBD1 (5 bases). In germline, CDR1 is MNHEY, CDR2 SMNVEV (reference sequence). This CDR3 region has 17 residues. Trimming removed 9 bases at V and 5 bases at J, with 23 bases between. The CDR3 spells CARARGRGKLNNSPLHF. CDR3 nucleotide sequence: TGTGCCAGGGCAAGGGGCCGGGGGAAACTAAATAATTCACCCCTCCACTTT.

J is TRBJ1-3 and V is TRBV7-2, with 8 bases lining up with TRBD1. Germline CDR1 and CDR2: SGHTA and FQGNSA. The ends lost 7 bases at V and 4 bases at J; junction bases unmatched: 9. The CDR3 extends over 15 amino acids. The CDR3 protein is CASNLPQGVGNTIYF. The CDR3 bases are TGTGCCAGCAACCTACCACAGGGGGTGGGAAACACCATATATTTT.

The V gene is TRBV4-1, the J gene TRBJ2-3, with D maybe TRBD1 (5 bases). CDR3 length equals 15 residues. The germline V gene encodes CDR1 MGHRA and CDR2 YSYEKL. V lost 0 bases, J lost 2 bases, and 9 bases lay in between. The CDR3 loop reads CASSQDRVITDTQYF. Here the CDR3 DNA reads TGCGCCAGCAGCCAAGACAGGGTGATCACAGATACGCAGTATTTT.